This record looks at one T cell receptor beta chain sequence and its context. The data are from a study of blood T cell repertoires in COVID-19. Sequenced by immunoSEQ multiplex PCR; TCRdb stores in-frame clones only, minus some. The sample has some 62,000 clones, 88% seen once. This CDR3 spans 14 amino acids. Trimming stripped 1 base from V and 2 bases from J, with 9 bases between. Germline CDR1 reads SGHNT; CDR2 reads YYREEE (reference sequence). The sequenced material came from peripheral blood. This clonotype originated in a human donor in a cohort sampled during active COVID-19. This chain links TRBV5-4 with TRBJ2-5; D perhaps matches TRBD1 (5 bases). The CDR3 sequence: CASSLSGLQETQYF. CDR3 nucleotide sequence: TGTGCCAGCAGCTTGTCAGGGCTTCAAGAGACCCAGTACTTC.